Below are 24 T cell receptor beta chains sequenced from a single sample in a study of blood T cell repertoires in COVID-19. Generated by immunoSEQ multiplex PCR, the TCRdb table keeps only in-frame clones and is missing some. In the table there are hundreds of thousands of clones, 70% to 90% of which are singletons. The sample comprised peripheral blood. The receptor set was obtained from a man aged 35-49 years with acute or convalescent COVID-19.

The rearrangement uses TRBV27 and TRBJ2-7, with TRBD1 matching 7 bases. J lost 0 bases, V lost 3 bases, and 2 bases had no gene match. Germline-derived CDR1 and CDR2 are MNHEY and SMNVEV (reference sequence). The CDR3 is 14 amino acids. This CDR3 is CASSLGDSSYEQYF. For the CDR3, the DNA is TGTGCCAGCAGTTTGGGGGACAGCTCCTACGAGCAGTACTTC.

V usage is TRBV7-9 and J usage is TRBJ1-1; TRBD1 aligns across 7 bases. The CDR3 loop spans 17 amino acids. The V and J ends lost 5 bases and 1 base, in that order; junction bases with no gene match: 13. Germline V gene sequence: CDR1 SEHNR, CDR2 FQNEAQ (reference sequence). The chain's CDR3 is CASSGYRGPGGNTEAFF. The CDR3 coding sequence is TGTGCCAGCAGCGGCTACAGGGGCCCCGGGGGGAACACTGAAGCTTTCTTT.

This clone was counted a few times. The rearrangement joins TRBV29-1 to TRBJ2-7; TRBD2 agrees at 9 bases. The CDR3 is made up of 15 amino acids. CDR1 is SQVTM, CDR2 ANQGSEA, per germline. The V segment lost 6 bases and the J segment 0 bases; nucleotides outside the gene matches: 9. CDR3 bases: TGCAGCGTAGAACTAGCGGGTACGAGCTCCTACGAGCAGTACTTC. Protein: CSVELAGTSSYEQYF.

The chain couples TRBV7-9 to TRBJ1-1; D remains ambiguous. CDR1 and CDR2 (germline): SEHNR, FQNEAQ (reference sequence). V shed 0 bases and J shed 5 bases, with 7 bases lying between them. The CDR3 is 13 residues long. CDR3 sequence: CASSLAMRTEAFF. The CDR3 DNA reads TGTGCCAGCAGCTTAGCAATGCGGACTGAAGCTTTCTTT.

This sequence joins TRBV5-1 and TRBJ2-1; TRBD1 matches 10 bases. Germline assignment: CDR1 SGHRS and CDR2 YFSETQ. V trimming: 6 bases; J trimming: 7 bases; junction bases outside the gene matches: 7. This CDR3 is built from 14 residues. Here the CDR3 reads CASNRDRGLNEQFF. CDR3 coding DNA: TGCGCCAGCAACCGGGACAGGGGATTGAATGAGCAGTTCTTC.

This clone appeared once. The chain has TRBV3-1 (or the pseudogene TRBV3-2) and TRBJ2-7; 10 nucleotides agree with TRBD1. Germline lookup yields CDR1 LGHDT and CDR2 YNNKEL (reference sequence). This CDR3 is 15 amino acids long. J lost 6 bases, V lost 1 base, and 6 bases had no gene match. The CDR3 coding sequence is TGTGCCAGCAGCCAAGGAAATTGGGACAGGGGCGAGCAGTACTTC. Protein product: CASSQGNWDRGEQYF.

The chain recombines TRBV27 with TRBJ2-5; TRBD2 matches 10 bases. The CDR3 consists of 16 residues. The germline V gene has CDR1 MNHEY and CDR2 SMNVEV (reference sequence). J gave up 2 bases and V 2 bases, and 5 bases lay outside the gene matches. CDR3 sequence: CASSLMGLAQQETQYF. The DNA for the CDR3 is TGTGCCAGCAGTTTAATGGGACTAGCGCAACAAGAGACCCAGTACTTC.

The chain links TRBV5-1 to TRBJ1-1; 12 positions match TRBD1. Germline lookup yields CDR1 SGHRS and CDR2 YFSETQ. The CDR3 consists of 17 residues. Trimming cost V 4 bases and J 0 bases; bases outside gene matches: 7. CDR3 nucleotides: TGCGCCAGCAGCCTGTCCGGGACAGGGGGCCTGAACACTGAAGCTTTCTTT. Translated: CASSLSGTGGLNTEAFF.

The rearrangement joins TRBV5-4 to TRBJ1-2, with 11 bases fitting TRBD1. Germline CDR1 SGHNT, CDR2 YYREEE (reference sequence). The CDR3 loop spans 15 amino acids. V gave up 4 bases and J gave up 4 bases; unmatched junction bases: 6. The chain's CDR3 is CASSPGQGVPYGYTF. The CDR3 DNA reads TGTGCCAGCAGCCCGGGACAGGGGGTCCCCTATGGCTACACCTTC. The whole variable domain, remainder taken from reference TRBV5-4 and TRBJ1-2, is ETGVTQSPTHLIKTRGQQVTLRCSSQSGHNTVSWYQQALGQGPQFIFQYYREEENGRGNFPPRFSGLQFPNYSSELNVNALELDDSALYLCASSPGQGVPYGYTFGSGTRLTVV.

The chain combines TRBV19 with TRBJ1-1; unclear D gene. The length of the CDR3 is 13 residues. V gave up 6 bases and J gave up 0 bases, with 8 bases separating them. CDR1 is LNHDA, CDR2 SQIVND, per germline (reference sequence). The CDR3 region is CASSPVVNTEAFF. As DNA, the CDR3 is TGTGCCAGTAGCCCGGTGGTGAACACTGAAGCTTTCTTT.

V usage is TRBV27 and J usage is TRBJ1-2; 12 bases are shared with TRBD1. J lost 6 bases, V lost 5 bases, and 7 bases had no gene match. The CDR3 loop spans 15 amino acids. From germline, CDR1 is MNHEY and CDR2 SMNVEV (reference sequence). The CDR3 spells CASSPSGTGGNGYTF. DNA for the CDR3: TGTGCCAGCAGTCCTTCCGGGACAGGGGGCAATGGCTACACCTTC.

The chain has TRBV30 and TRBJ2-7; 8 positions agree with TRBD1. Unmatched junction bases numbered 7, after V lost 2 bases and J lost 4 bases. Germline V lookup: CDR1 GTSNPN, CDR2 SVGIG (reference sequence). The CDR3 is 14 residues long. The CDR3 region has the DNA TGTGCCTGGAGTTCCGGGACAGGAGCTTACGAGCAGTACTTC. Its translation: CAWSSGTGAYEQYF.

The chain has TRBV28 and TRBJ1-3, with 8 bases aligning to TRBD1. The CDR3 has 14 amino acids. Germline CDR1 and CDR2: MDHEN and SYDVKM. V was pared by 5 bases and J by 3 bases, with 3 bases of the junction left unmatched. CDR3 nucleotides: TGTGCCAGCAGTCAGACAGGGGTTGGAAACACCATATATTTT. It is translated as CASSQTGVGNTIYF. Full variable domain (rest looked up from reference TRBV28 and TRBJ1-3): DVKVTQSSRYLVKRTGEKVFLECVQDMDHENMFWYRQDPGLGLRLIYFSYDVKMKEKGDIPEGYSVSREKKERFSLILESASTNQTSMYLCASSQTGVGNTIYFGEGSWLTVV.

In its sample, this clone was seen a few times. The CDR3 reads CASSLAGGSYGYTF. The CDR3 region has the DNA TGTGCCAGCAGTTTGGCAGGGGGTTCCTATGGCTACACCTTC. The V call is TRBV27, the J call TRBJ1-2; 7 nucleotides match TRBD1. The CDR3 has 14 residues. V lost 3 bases to trimming and J lost 4 bases; unmatched junction nucleotides: 5. Germline CDR1 reads MNHEY; CDR2 reads SMNVEV (reference sequence).

This clone has only one observation. J is TRBJ2-1 and V is TRBV29-1; 12 nucleotides agree with TRBD2. The J segment lost 2 bases and the V segment lost 4 bases, leaving 6 bases of the junction unmatched. Germline V CDR1 and CDR2: SQVTM, ANQGSEA. CDR3 length: 16 residues. The CDR3 spells CSVARTSGIPYNEQFF. The CDR3 coding sequence is TGCAGCGTTGCCCGGACTAGCGGGATCCCCTACAATGAGCAGTTCTTC.

V usage is TRBV11-2 and J usage is TRBJ2-5; D is undetermined. The V and J ends lost 3 bases and 5 bases respectively, with 16 bases between them. The CDR3 has 15 residues. Germline V gives CDR1 SGHAT, CDR2 FQNNGV. CDR3 amino acids: CASSFSTSILETQYF. The CDR3 DNA reads as TGTGCCAGCAGCTTTAGTACGAGTATTTTGGAGACCCAGTACTTC.

The genes are TRBV27 and TRBJ2-1, with a possible D match to TRBD1 (5 bases). CDR1 MNHEY and CDR2 SMNVEV come from the germline V gene (reference sequence). There are 11 residues in the CDR3. Trimming left V 8 bases short and J 6 bases short, with 8 bases between. DNA of the CDR3: TGTGCCAGCCAGGGTTTCAATGAGCAGTTCTTC. Translation gives CASQGFNEQFF.

This clone came up once. V is TRBV29-1 and J is TRBJ2-1; tentatively, D is TRBD1 (6 bases). Trimming removed 0 bases from V and 7 bases from J, with 16 bases in between. Germline loops: CDR1 SQVTM, CDR2 ANQGSEA. The CDR3 contains 15 residues. CDR3 DNA: TGCAGCGTTGAAGATGGTAGAAGCAGGGGAAATGAGCAGTTCTTC. The encoded protein is CSVEDGRSRGNEQFF.

The rearrangement links TRBV27 to TRBJ1-2; weak D call: TRBD1 (6 bases). The CDR3 runs to 15 residues. Germline V lookup: CDR1 MNHEY, CDR2 SMNVEV (reference sequence). V shed 8 bases and J shed 4 bases, with 20 bases lying between them. The CDR3 protein is CASGLTTRGIYGYTF. CDR3 nucleotides: TGTGCCAGCGGACTTACGACCAGGGGCATCTATGGCTACACCTTC.

The J gene is TRBJ2-1, the V gene TRBV4-1, with 12 nucleotides matching TRBD1. Germline loops: CDR1 MGHRA, CDR2 YSYEKL. CDR3 length equals 17 residues. The J segment lost 6 bases and the V segment lost 6 bases, leaving 12 bases of the junction unmatched. The CDR3 sequence is CASRLSLSGQGANEQFF. CDR3 coding DNA: TGCGCCAGCAGATTATCCCTCTCGGGACAGGGGGCCAATGAGCAGTTCTTC.

The chain recombines TRBV27 with TRBJ2-5, with 11 bases matching TRBD1. This CDR3 has 15 amino acids. In germline, CDR1 is MNHEY, CDR2 SMNVEV (reference sequence). After removal of 4 bases from V and 5 bases from J, the junction contained 6 bases not matched to a gene. In DNA form, the CDR3 reads TGTGCCAGCAGTTCTGGTTGGGACAGGGGGGAGACCCAGTACTTC. As protein: CASSSGWDRGETQYF.

The chain is built from TRBV25-1 and TRBJ2-3, with D tentatively TRBD2 (5 bases). There are 15 residues in the CDR3. V was clipped by 0 bases and J by 7 bases, with 14 bases between them. Per the germline V gene, CDR1 is MGHDK and CDR2 is SYGVNS. The CDR3 nucleotides read TGTGCCAGCAGTGAATATCTCTCTAGCAGAAATACGCAGTATTTT. Translating it yields CASSEYLSSRNTQYF. Full variable domain (rest looked up from reference TRBV25-1 and TRBJ2-3): EADIYQTPRYLVIGTGKKITLECSQTMGHDKMYWYQQDPGMELHLIHYSYGVNSTEKGDLSSESTVSRIRTEHFPLTLESARPSHTSQYLCASSEYLSSRNTQYFGPGTRLTVL.

The chain recombines TRBV27 with TRBJ1-2, with 7 bases identical to TRBD1. The CDR3 spans 12 residues. With V trimmed by 2 bases and J by 6 bases, 0 bases remained unmatched. In germline, CDR1 is MNHEY, CDR2 SMNVEV (reference sequence). The CDR3, as DNA: TGTGCCAGCAGTTTAACAGGGGATGGCTACACCTTC. Translation gives CASSLTGDGYTF.

CDR3 sequence (DNA): TGTGCCTGGAGTGTCGGGACAGGAAACACCGGGGAGCTGTTTTTT. Translated: CAWSVGTGNTGELFF. V gene TRBV30 combines with J gene TRBJ2-2; TRBD1 aligns across 8 bases. The V and J ends lost 0 bases and 2 bases, in that order; junction bases with no gene match: 2. This CDR3 is 15 amino acids long. The germline gives CDR1 GTSNPN, CDR2 SVGIG (reference sequence). Full variable domain (missing parts from reference TRBV30 and TRBJ2-2): SQTIHQWPATLVQPVGSPLSLECTVEGTSNPNLYWYRQAAGRGLQLLFYSVGIGQISSEVPQNLSASRPQDRQFILSSKKLLLSDSGFYLCAWSVGTGNTGELFFGEGSRLTVL.